This paragraph reports one T cell receptor (beta chain). The sample comes from a study of blood T cell repertoires in COVID-19. V lost 5 bases to trimming and J lost 2 bases, with 6 bases between them. Germline CDR1 reads LNHDA; CDR2 reads SQIVND (reference sequence). The CDR3 loop spans 12 amino acids. The table came from immunoSEQ multiplex PCR; TCRdb's copy has only in-frame clones and leaves some out. The sample holds roughly 250,000 clones, under 85% seen once. The sample taken for sequencing was peripheral blood. The gene calls are TRBV19 and TRBJ2-5; D ambiguous. This TCR was recovered from a human donor with COVID-19, enrolled during active disease. The donor label of this sample is uncertain. CDR3 coding DNA: TGTGCCAGTAGTTCGACACAAGAGACCCAGTACTTC. It yields the protein CASSSTQETQYF.